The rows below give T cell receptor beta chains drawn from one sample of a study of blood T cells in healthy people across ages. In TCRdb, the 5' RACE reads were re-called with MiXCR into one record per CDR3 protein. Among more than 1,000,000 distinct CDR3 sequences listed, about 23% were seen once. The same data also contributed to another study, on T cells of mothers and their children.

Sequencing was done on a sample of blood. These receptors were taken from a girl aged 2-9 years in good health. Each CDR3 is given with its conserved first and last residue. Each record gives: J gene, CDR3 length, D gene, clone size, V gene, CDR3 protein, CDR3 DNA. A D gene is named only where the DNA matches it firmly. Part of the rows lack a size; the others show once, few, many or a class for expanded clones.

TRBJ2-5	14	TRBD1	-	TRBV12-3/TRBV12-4	CASSLQGQRETQYF	TGTGCCAGCAGTTTACAGGGACAGAGGGAGACCCAGTACTTC
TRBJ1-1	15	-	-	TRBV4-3	CASSQDPGLDTEPFF	TGCGCCAGCAGCCAAGATCCAGGGCTAGACACTGAACCTTTCTTT
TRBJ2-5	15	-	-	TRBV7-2	CASSSLEGGYETQYF	TGTGCCAGCAGCTCACTCGAGGGGGGGTACGAGACCCAGTACTTC
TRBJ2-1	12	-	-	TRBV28	CASGTNYNEQFF	TGTGCCAGCGGGACAAACTACAATGAGCAGTTCTTC
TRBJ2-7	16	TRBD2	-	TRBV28	CASSLIAGPPPYEQYF	TGTGCCAGCAGCCTAATAGCGGGACCTCCTCCTTACGAGCAGTACTTC
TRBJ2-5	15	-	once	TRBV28	CASSWVGGAPETQYF	TGTGCCAGCAGTTGGGTTGGCGGGGCCCCGGAGACCCAGTACTTC
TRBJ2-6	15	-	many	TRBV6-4	CASSDSGSGANVLTF	TGTGCCAGCAGTGACTCAGGGTCTGGGGCCAACGTCCTGACTTTC
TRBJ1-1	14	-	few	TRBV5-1	CASSPETMNTEAFF	TGCGCCAGCAGCCCAGAAACGATGAACACTGAAGCTTTCTTT
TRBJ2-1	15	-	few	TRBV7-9	CASITSGQYYNEQFF	TGTGCCAGCATAACCAGCGGGCAATACTACAATGAGCAGTTCTTC
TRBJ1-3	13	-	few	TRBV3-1	CASSPTPGNTIYF	TGTGCCAGCAGCCCGACTCCTGGAAACACCATATATTTT
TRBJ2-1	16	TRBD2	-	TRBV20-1	CSAELAGGRSYNEQFF	TGCAGTGCTGAACTAGCGGGGGGCCGCTCCTACAATGAGCAGTTCTTC
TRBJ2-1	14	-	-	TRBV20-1	CSARDRAIWNEQFF	TGCAGTGCTAGAGATAGAGCTATTTGGAATGAGCAGTTCTTC
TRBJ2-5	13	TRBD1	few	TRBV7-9	CASEGQGRETQYF	TGTGCCAGCGAGGGACAGGGAAGAGAGACCCAGTACTTC
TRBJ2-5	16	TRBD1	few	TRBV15	CATSPGGTGGAETRYF	TGTGCCACCAGCCCCGGCGGGACAGGGGGGGCAGAGACCCGGTACTTC
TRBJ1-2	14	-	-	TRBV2	CAPSGGDGDYGYTF	TGTGCCCCATCCGGGGGGGACGGGGACTATGGCTACACCTTC
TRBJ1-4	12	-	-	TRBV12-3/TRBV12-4	CASKQGLEKLSF	TGTGCCAGCAAACAGGGACTAGAAAAACTGTCTTTT
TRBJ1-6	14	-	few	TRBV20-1	CSARDEQGNSPLHF	TGCAGTGCTAGAGATGAACAGGGCAATTCACCCCTCCACTTT
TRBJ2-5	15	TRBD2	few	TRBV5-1	CASSLGRGSQETQYF	TGCGCCAGCAGCTTGGGGCGGGGGAGCCAAGAGACCCAGTACTTC
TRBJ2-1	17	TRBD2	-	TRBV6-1	CASSPRDSGSSYNEQFF	TGTGCCAGCAGTCCCCGGGATAGCGGGAGTTCCTACAATGAGCAGTTCTTC
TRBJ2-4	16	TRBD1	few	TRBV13	CASSPRQGTGRNIQYF	TGTGCCAGCAGCCCCCGACAGGGGACGGGTAGAAACATTCAGTACTTC
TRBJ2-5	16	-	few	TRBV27	CASRPFWGLGQETQYF	TGTGCCAGCCGCCCCTTCTGGGGTTTGGGGCAAGAGACCCAGTACTTC
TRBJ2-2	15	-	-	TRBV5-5	CASSLGAGWTGELFF	TGTGCCAGCAGCTTGGGGGCAGGATGGACCGGGGAGCTGTTTTTT
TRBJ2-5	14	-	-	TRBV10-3	CAISESLVRETQYF	TGTGCCATCAGTGAGTCCTTGGTAAGGGAGACCCAGTACTTC
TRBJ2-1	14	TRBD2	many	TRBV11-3	CASSLGGIYNEQFF	TGTGCCAGCAGCTTGGGGGGGATTTACAATGAGCAGTTCTTC
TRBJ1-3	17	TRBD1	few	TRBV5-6	CASSSGQVRFSGNTIYF	TGTGCCAGCAGCTCGGGACAGGTCCGCTTCTCTGGAAACACCATATATTTT
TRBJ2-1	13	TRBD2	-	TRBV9	CASTAGEGNEQFF	TGTGCCAGCACGGCGGGAGAGGGCAATGAGCAGTTCTTC
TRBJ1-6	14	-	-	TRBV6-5	CASSPTEGFAPLHF	TGTGCCAGCAGTCCCACGGAGGGTTTTGCACCCCTCCACTTT
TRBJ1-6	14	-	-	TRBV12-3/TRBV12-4	CASSSVFPNSPLHF	TGTGCCAGCAGTTCAGTTTTTCCTAATTCACCCCTCCACTTT
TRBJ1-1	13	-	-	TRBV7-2	CASSLVEGNEAFF	TGTGCCAGCAGCTTAGTAGAGGGGAACGAAGCTTTCTTT
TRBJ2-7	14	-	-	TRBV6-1	CASSSLAYYYEQYF	TGTGCCAGCAGTTCCCTCGCATATTACTACGAGCAGTACTTC
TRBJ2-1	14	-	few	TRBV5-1	CASSLDQGYNEQFF	TGCGCCAGCAGCCTCGACCAGGGTTACAATGAGCAGTTCTTC
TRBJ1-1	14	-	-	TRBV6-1	CASSVRGGPSGAFF	TGTGCCAGCAGCGTACGGGGCGGACCCAGTGGAGCTTTCTTT
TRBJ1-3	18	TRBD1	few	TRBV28	CASTHFNSFLDRADTIYF	TGTGCCAGCACCCACTTCAACTCCTTCTTAGACAGGGCGGACACCATATATTTT
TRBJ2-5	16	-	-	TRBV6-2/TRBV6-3	CASRSSPRQLGETQYF	TGTGCCAGCAGGTCGTCGCCCAGGCAGTTGGGTGAGACCCAGTACTTC
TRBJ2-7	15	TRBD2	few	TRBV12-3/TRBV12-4	CASSFTAGGAYEQYF	TGTGCCAGCAGTTTTACCGCGGGGGGGGCCTACGAGCAGTACTTC
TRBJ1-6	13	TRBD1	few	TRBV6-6	CASEDRGNSPLHF	TGTGCCAGCGAGGACAGGGGTAATTCACCCCTCCACTTT
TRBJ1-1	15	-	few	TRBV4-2	CASLDGAGKNTEAFF	TGTGCCAGCCTGGATGGGGCAGGGAAGAACACTGAAGCTTTCTTT
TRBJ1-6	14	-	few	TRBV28	CASSASGTYSPLHF	TGTGCCAGCAGTGCTTCCGGGACTTACTCACCCCTCCACTTT
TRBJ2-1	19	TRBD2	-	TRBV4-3	CASSQDPSGGASGNNEQFF	TGCGCCAGCAGCCAAGACCCTAGCGGGGGGGCATCTGGTAACAATGAGCAGTTCTTC
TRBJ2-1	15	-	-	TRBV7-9	CASTLGGSSYNEQFF	TGTGCCAGCACCCTGGGGGGAAGCTCCTACAATGAGCAGTTCTTC
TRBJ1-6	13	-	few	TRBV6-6	CASSWDHNSPLHF	TGTGCCAGCAGTTGGGACCATAATTCACCCCTCCACTTT
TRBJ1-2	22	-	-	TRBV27	CASSFLDHLATTGQTFNYGYTF	TGTGCCAGCAGTTTCCTCGACCATCTCGCCACGACAGGACAAACTTTTAACTATGGCTACACCTTC
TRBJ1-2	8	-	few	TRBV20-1	CSGPGYTF	TGCAGTGGCCCCGGCTACACCTTC
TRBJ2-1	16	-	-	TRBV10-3	CAISESWGGQSNEQFF	TGTGCCATCAGTGAGTCATGGGGGGGCCAAAGTAATGAGCAGTTCTTC
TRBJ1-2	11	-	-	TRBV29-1	CSVELYYGYTF	TGCAGCGTTGAACTTTACTATGGCTACACCTTC